The next 27 T cell receptor beta chains were all read from a single sample in a study of T cell responses to AZD1222 COVID-19 vaccine. Sequenced by immunoSEQ multiplex PCR; TCRdb stores in-frame clones only, minus some. Of roughly 100,000 clones listed, 90% to 95% are singletons. The specimen was peripheral blood, collected 28 days after the second AZD1222 dose. These receptors were collected from an adult who received the AZD1222 COVID-19 vaccine.

For the CDR3, the DNA is TGTGCCAGCAGCTTAGACCGGGGACAGGGGAGGTACGAGCAGTACTTC. Protein: CASSLDRGQGRYEQYF. V and J are TRBV7-9 and TRBJ2-7; TRBD1 agrees at 10 bases. Germline V lookup: CDR1 SEHNR, CDR2 FQNEAQ (reference sequence). CDR3 length: 16 residues. V was pared by 1 base and J by 4 bases, with 7 bases of the junction left unmatched.

CDR3 nucleotides: TGTGCCACCAGTAGCACAGATACGCAGTATTTT. Residues: CATSSTDTQYF. The chain combines TRBV24-1 with TRBJ2-3; the D is unclear. The germline V gene has CDR1 KGHDR and CDR2 SFDVKD. This CDR3 region has 11 residues. The V end was cut by 6 bases, the J end by 0 bases, with 0 bases between.

Only one count was recorded for this clone. The J gene is TRBJ1-6, the V gene TRBV24-1; D might be TRBD1 (5 bases). Germline V gene sequence: CDR1 KGHDR, CDR2 SFDVKD. Trimming removed 4 bases from V and 7 bases from J, with 16 bases in between. The CDR3 length is 16 residues. The chain's CDR3 is CATSEDGGTGNSPLHF. CDR3 in DNA: TGTGCCACCAGTGAAGATGGAGGGACGGGGAATTCACCCCTCCACTTT.

The chain joins TRBV15 to TRBJ2-7; TRBD2 agrees at 7 bases. J lost 4 bases, V lost 0 bases, and 9 bases had no gene match. The CDR3 sequence is 16 residues long. CDR1 LNHNV and CDR2 YYDKDF come from the germline V gene (reference sequence). The CDR3 loop reads CATSRDRGEGLYEQYF. DNA for the CDR3: TGTGCCACCAGCAGAGATCGGGGGGAGGGACTTTACGAGCAGTACTTC.

CDR3 nucleotide sequence: TGTGCCACCAGCAGCCAAAGGTACTATGGCTACACCTTC. This gives the protein CATSSQRYYGYTF. J is TRBJ1-2 and V is TRBV15; D gene unclear. The germline V gene encodes CDR1 LNHNV and CDR2 YYDKDF (reference sequence). There are 13 residues in the CDR3. Trimming removed 3 bases from V and 3 bases from J, with 8 bases in between.

The chain uses TRBV4-1 and TRBJ2-2; TRBD2 agrees at 8 bases. The germline V gene has CDR1 MGHRA and CDR2 YSYEKL. The CDR3 has 16 residues. Trimming took 1 base from V and 7 from J; bases not matched to a gene: 8. The CDR3, as DNA: TGCGCCAGCAGCCAAGTTAGCGGGGTCCCCGGCGGGGAGCTGTTTTTT. This translates into CASSQVSGVPGGELFF.

V gene TRBV7-9 combines with J gene TRBJ2-1; a possible D gene is TRBD2 (6 bases). There are 12 residues in the CDR3. CDR1 is SEHNR and CDR2 is FQNEAQ in the germline V gene (reference sequence). V lost 2 bases to trimming and J lost 10 bases, with 9 bases between them. The CDR3, as DNA: TGTGCCAGCAGCTTAAGACTAGAGGAGCAGTTCTTC. Protein sequence: CASSLRLEEQFF.

V is TRBV7-2 and J is TRBJ1-5; D is unclear. Germline V gene data show CDR1 as SGHTA and CDR2 as FQGNSA. The CDR3 is 12 amino acids. V lost 5 bases to trimming and J lost 6 bases, with 8 bases between them. CDR3 sequence: CASSLTLQPQHF. CDR3 bases: TGTGCCAGCAGCCTGACACTTCAGCCCCAGCATTTT.

The gene calls are TRBV28 and TRBJ1-5; D gene unclear. The CDR3 contains 13 residues. CDR1 and CDR2 from the germline V gene are MDHEN and SYDVKM. The ends were cut back, 8 bases at V and 2 bases at J, with 10 bases in the middle. The CDR3 here is CASGPEGNQPQHF. CDR3 nucleotides: TGTGCCAGCGGGCCGGAGGGCAATCAGCCCCAGCATTTT. Complete variable domain (other parts from reference TRBV28 and TRBJ1-5): DVKVTQSSRYLVKRTGEKVFLECVQDMDHENMFWYRQDPGLGLRLIYFSYDVKMKEKGDIPEGYSVSREKKERFSLILESASTNQTSMYLCASGPEGNQPQHFGDGTRLSIL.

This chain links TRBV18 with TRBJ1-1, with 9 bases that match TRBD1. The germline CDR1 and CDR2 sequences are KGHSH and LQKENI. This CDR3 comprises 16 residues. The trim removed 3 bases at V and 5 bases at J, leaving 10 bases unmatched. This CDR3 reads CASSPNQDRGGTEAFF. In nucleotides, the CDR3 is TGTGCCAGCTCACCCAATCAGGACAGGGGTGGGACTGAAGCTTTCTTT.

This rearrangement joins TRBV7-8 to TRBJ2-7; the D is unclear. Germline V gene data show CDR1 as SGHVS and CDR2 as FQNEAQ. V dropped 1 base and J dropped 4 bases, with 20 bases sitting between them. The CDR3 contains 17 residues. The CDR3 loop is CASSLDPLSGRRYEQYF. CDR3 DNA: TGTGCCAGCAGCTTAGACCCCCTTAGTGGGCGTAGGTACGAGCAGTACTTC.

The chain recombines TRBV27 with TRBJ2-7; the D gene is possibly TRBD2 (5 bases). CDR1 is MNHEY and CDR2 is SMNVEV in the germline V gene (reference sequence). The CDR3 covers 14 residues. The V and J ends lost 4 bases and 0 bases respectively, with 10 bases between them. The CDR3 nucleotides are TGTGCCAGCAGTTCCCCGACTATCTCCTACGAGCAGTACTTC. Its translation: CASSSPTISYEQYF.

The gene calls are TRBV24-1 and TRBJ2-1; 10 positions agree with TRBD1. After removal of 9 bases from V and 8 bases from J, the junction contained 12 bases not matched to a gene. Germline-derived CDR1 and CDR2 are KGHDR and SFDVKD. This CDR3 is 15 amino acids long. CDR3 region: CATGSRDRGSHEQFF. The CDR3, as DNA: TGTGCCACCGGGAGCCGGGACAGGGGTTCCCATGAGCAGTTCTTC.

The rearrangement links TRBV5-3 to TRBJ2-6, with a weak D call TRBD1 (6 bases). TRBV5-3 is reported as an ORF; its role is uncertain. V was shortened by 0 bases and J by 0 bases, with 25 bases between the two germline ends. This CDR3 region has 22 residues. DNA for the CDR3: TGTGCCAGAAGCTTGGAAGTTATGTACGACAGGATGAACCTCTCTGGGGCCAACGTCCTGACTTTC. It is translated as CARSLEVMYDRMNLSGANVLTF.

This clone turned up a few times. This chain uses TRBV18 with TRBJ1-4; D is unclear. From germline, CDR1 is KGHSH and CDR2 LQKENI. CDR3 length equals 14 residues. V lost 3 bases and J 0 bases, leaving 5 bases between the germline ends. CDR3 in amino acids: CASSPFATNEKLFF. The DNA for the CDR3 is TGTGCCAGCTCACCCTTCGCAACTAATGAAAAACTGTTTTTT.

This sequence joins TRBV30 and TRBJ2-7; D remains ambiguous. CDR3 length equals 12 residues. Germline CDR1 and CDR2: GTSNPN and SVGIG (reference sequence). The V end was cut by 7 bases, the J end by 3 bases, with 13 bases between. CDR3 sequence: CAYLGRHYEQYF. The CDR3 coding sequence is TGTGCCTACCTTGGCAGACACTACGAGCAGTACTTC.

The chain is built from TRBV24-1 and TRBJ2-3, with no clear D. Trimming stripped 4 bases from V and 0 bases from J, with 10 bases between. This CDR3 region has 15 residues. The germline V gene has CDR1 KGHDR and CDR2 SFDVKD. CDR3 nucleotides: TGTGCCACCAGTGACAGACACGTTAGCACAGATACGCAGTATTTT. It codes for CATSDRHVSTDTQYF.

The genes are TRBV5-8 and TRBJ2-3; 10 nucleotides align to TRBD2. CDR1 and CDR2 from the germline V gene are SGHTS and YDEGEE. The CDR3 consists of 17 residues. Trimming took 7 bases from V and 0 from J; bases not matched to a gene: 11. Here the CDR3 reads CASGPSGRASSTDTQYF. CDR3 in DNA: TGTGCCAGCGGCCCCAGCGGGAGGGCCTCGAGCACAGATACGCAGTATTTT. The full variable domain, with the rest looked up from reference TRBV5-8 and TRBJ2-3, is EAGVTQSPTHLIKTRGQQATLRCSPISGHTSVYWYQQALGLGLQFLLWYDEGEERNRGNFPPRFSGRQFPNYSSELNVNALELEDSALYLCASGPSGRASSTDTQYFGPGTRLTVL.

The chain carries TRBV28 and TRBJ1-2, with 9 positions matching TRBD1. After removal of 7 bases from V and 4 bases from J, the junction contained 16 bases not matched to a gene. Per the germline V gene, CDR1 is MDHEN and CDR2 is SYDVKM. This CDR3 spans 17 amino acids. Here the CDR3 reads CASIRSRGQGLIYGYTF. The CDR3 nucleotides are TGTGCCAGCATCCGCAGTAGGGGACAGGGACTAATCTATGGCTACACCTTC.

V and J are TRBV5-1 and TRBJ2-1; 9 bases are shared with TRBD2. Trimming cost V 9 bases and J 3 bases; bases outside gene matches: 4. This CDR3 region has 13 residues. Per germline, CDR1 SGHRS and CDR2 YFSETQ. Written as DNA, the CDR3 is TGCGCCACCCGGACTAGCGACTACAATGAGCAGTTCTTC. This gives the protein CATRTSDYNEQFF.

V gene TRBV15 combines with J gene TRBJ2-7; TRBD2 matches 8 bases. CDR3 length: 16 residues. The V gene's germline CDR1 is LNHNV and CDR2 YYDKDF (reference sequence). With 0 bases clipped from V and 6 bases from J, the junction kept 10 bases outside the gene matches. In DNA form, the CDR3 reads TGTGCCACCAGCAGAGATCCACACAGCGGGAGTACCGAGCAGTACTTC. Amino acid sequence: CATSRDPHSGSTEQYF.

This chain connects TRBV24-1 to TRBJ1-5, with D perhaps TRBD1 (6 bases). Trimming cost V 4 bases and J 9 bases, with 15 bases left between them. Per the germline V gene, CDR1 is KGHDR and CDR2 is SFDVKD. CDR3 length: 14 residues. The CDR3, as DNA: TGTGCCACCAGTGACCCGGGACATCCGGGGCCCCAGCATTTT. Translated, it gives CATSDPGHPGPQHF.

The rearrangement uses TRBV3-1 (or the pseudogene TRBV3-2) and TRBJ1-3, with a tentative D call TRBD1 (6 bases). V lost 4 bases to trimming and J lost 0 bases, with 13 bases between them. The germline V gene encodes CDR1 LGHDT and CDR2 YNNKEL (reference sequence). This CDR3 region has 16 residues. The CDR3 reads CASSPWGPNSGNTIYF. The CDR3 coding sequence is TGTGCCAGCAGCCCCTGGGGGCCTAACTCTGGAAACACCATATATTTT.

The CDR3: CASSKGQGMFGYTF. Here the CDR3 DNA reads TGTGCCAGCAGCAAGGGACAGGGAATGTTTGGCTACACCTTC. The V gene is TRBV5-6, the J gene TRBJ1-2; TRBD1 agrees at 9 bases. There are 14 residues in the CDR3. The junction had 8 bases not matched to a gene; V was cut back by 4 bases and J by 7 bases. The germline V gene has CDR1 SGHDT and CDR2 YYEEEE.

This chain connects TRBV4-3 to TRBJ1-2; perhaps TRBD1 as D (5 bases). Trimming removed 3 bases from V and 8 bases from J, with 16 bases in between. The germline V gene has CDR1 LGHNA and CDR2 YSLEER. The CDR3 has 14 amino acids. CDR3 DNA: TGCGCCAGCAGCCAGGCCGGGGGGAGGGGCGGCTACACCTTC. Translating gives CASSQAGGRGGYTF.

The chain carries TRBV7-9 and TRBJ2-5; 10 bases fit TRBD2. Germline V gene lookup returns CDR1 SEHNR and CDR2 FQNEAQ (reference sequence). The V segment lost 1 base and the J segment 3 bases; nucleotides outside the gene matches: 8. This CDR3 comprises 17 residues. The CDR3: CASSLVGASGSEETQYF. CDR3 sequence (DNA): TGTGCCAGCAGCTTAGTTGGGGCTAGCGGGAGTGAAGAGACCCAGTACTTC.

CDR3 DNA: TGCGCCAGCAGCCAGCGACTAGCGGGAGGGCCCACCGGGGAGCTGTTTTTT. Residues: CASSQRLAGGPTGELFF. The V gene is TRBV4-3, the J gene TRBJ2-2, with 14 bases aligning to TRBD2. Germline loops: CDR1 LGHNA, CDR2 YSLEER. J gave up 4 bases and V 3 bases, and 4 bases lay outside the gene matches. The CDR3 extends over 17 amino acids.